These 21 T cell receptor beta chains came from one sample sequenced in a study of T-cell reconstitution after alpha-beta-depleted transplantation in children. The authors prepared the TCRbeta library with unique molecular identifiers. TCRdb re-called the PCR reads with MiXCR, one entry per CDR3 protein. The profile shows about 610,000 distinct CDR3 sequences, roughly a tenth of them singletons. Sequenced here: PBMCs from the stem cell graft donor, sampled from the stem cell graft. The receptors originated from a human donor who donated a stem cell graft to a child with acute myeloid leukemia.

The chain couples TRBV12-3 or TRBV12-4 to TRBJ2-4, with 9 positions matching TRBD1. The CDR3 totals 15 residues. V was pared by 3 bases and J by 3 bases, with 3 bases of the junction left unmatched. CDR3 sequence (DNA): TGTGCCAGCAGTTTTTCGGACAGGGGCAAAAACATTCAGTACTTC. Translating it yields CASSFSDRGKNIQYF.

This clonotype showed up many times. This rearrangement joins TRBV5-1 to TRBJ2-1; 8 positions agree with TRBD2. CDR1 SGHRS and CDR2 YFSETQ come from the germline V gene. The CDR3 runs to 18 residues. With 2 bases clipped from V and 1 base from J, the junction kept 11 bases outside the gene matches. This CDR3 reads CASSFPLSGRPSYNEQFF. DNA for the CDR3: TGCGCCAGCAGCTTCCCTCTAAGCGGGAGACCGTCCTACAATGAGCAGTTCTTC.

Ten or more counts support this clonotype. This rearrangement joins TRBV7-9 to TRBJ1-1; D is unclear. Germline CDR1 is SEHNR and CDR2 is FQNEAQ (reference sequence). This CDR3 region has 12 residues. With 5 bases removed from V and 7 bases from J, the gap between germline ends came to 11 bases. As DNA, the CDR3 is TGTGCCAGCAGCATTGGGGAGGGTGAAGCTTTCTTT. It yields the protein CASSIGEGEAFF.

About this clonotype: One end of the junction fails to match germline, which may point to a read error. This sequence joins TRBV5-1 and TRBJ2-5, with 11 positions matching TRBD2. The CDR3 has 16 amino acids. The germline V gene has CDR1 SGHRS and CDR2 YFSETQ. The CDR3 sequence is CASSFASGRPQGTQYF. CDR3 in DNA: TGCGCCAGCAGCTTCGCTAGCGGGAGGCCACAAGGGACCCAGTACTTC.

The rearrangement links TRBV7-6 to TRBJ2-6; D might be TRBD2 (5 bases). CDR1 and CDR2 from the germline V gene are SGHVS and FNYEAQ. V lost 1 base to trimming and J lost 8 bases, with 6 bases between them. CDR3 length equals 13 residues. The CDR3 nucleotides are TGTGCCAGCAGCTTAGGGGAGACCAACGTCCTGACTTTC. Its protein product is CASSLGETNVLTF.

This clonotype was counted at least ten times. V gene TRBV7-2 combines with J gene TRBJ2-5; the match to TRBD2 covers 7 bases. The CDR3 has 12 amino acids. After removal of 6 bases from V and 5 bases from J, the junction contained 3 bases not matched to a gene. CDR1 and CDR2 from the germline V gene are SGHTA and FQGNSA. CDR3 loop: CASSWGGETQYF. The CDR3 bases are TGTGCCAGCAGTTGGGGGGGGGAGACCCAGTACTTC.

This clonotype was detected only a few times. The chain employs TRBV6-6 and TRBJ1-2; D gene unclear. The CDR3 has 13 residues. Germline lookup yields CDR1 MNHNY and CDR2 SVGAGI (reference sequence). Deletions cut 2 bases from V and 4 bases from J, with 8 bases between. The CDR3 nucleotides are TGTGCCAGCAGTTACGGGGAAGGCTATGGCTACACCTTC. Its protein is CASSYGEGYGYTF.

The genes are TRBV3-1 and TRBJ2-7; D call uncertain. CDR3 size: 12 residues. The ends were cut back, 5 bases at V and 5 bases at J, with 10 bases in the middle. CDR1 is LGHDT, CDR2 YNNKEL, per germline (reference sequence). CDR3 bases: TGTGCCAGCAGCAACTCCCCTCACGAGCAGTACTTC. Its protein is CASSNSPHEQYF.

The chain combines TRBV11-2 with TRBJ2-3; D might be TRBD1 or TRBD2, each matching 5 bases. Per the germline V gene, CDR1 is SGHAT and CDR2 is FQNNGV. CDR3 length equals 13 residues. Trimming pared 8 bases from V and 2 bases from J, leaving 11 bases between. CDR3 amino acids: CASRDGYTDTQYF. CDR3 sequence (DNA): TGTGCCAGCCGGGACGGCTACACAGATACGCAGTATTTT.

This clonotype appeared many times. This CDR3 is CASSLSGSDTQYF. The DNA of the CDR3 is TGTGCCAGCAGTCTGAGTGGTTCGGATACGCAGTATTTT. This rearrangement joins TRBV12-3 or TRBV12-4 to TRBJ2-3; D unclear. V shed 5 bases and J shed 6 bases, with 12 bases lying between them. This CDR3 spans 13 amino acids.

This clonotype was seen ten or more times. V is TRBV24-1 and J is TRBJ2-1; tentatively, D is TRBD2 (5 bases). The V gene's germline CDR1 is KGHDR and CDR2 SFDVKD. The V end was cut by 3 bases, the J end by 8 bases, with 10 bases between. The CDR3 spans 13 residues. DNA for the CDR3: TGTGCCACCAGTGATCCCCAGAGGGATGAGCAGTTCTTC. Translated, it gives CATSDPQRDEQFF.

The rearrangement links TRBV20-1 to TRBJ1-1; D perhaps matches TRBD1 (6 bases). This CDR3 has 14 amino acids. V shed 3 bases and J shed 0 bases, with 11 bases lying between them. The V gene's germline CDR1 is DFQATT and CDR2 SNEGSKA (reference sequence). The CDR3 protein is CSARGHSMNTEAFF. CDR3 bases: TGCAGTGCTAGGGGACACAGCATGAACACTGAAGCTTTCTTT.

This clonotype was picked up a small number of times. This chain joins TRBV12-3 or TRBV12-4 and TRBJ2-3; the D is unclear. This CDR3 is 14 amino acids long. V was trimmed by 1 base and J by 5 bases, leaving 10 bases between them. CDR3 residues: CASSLVKSRDTQYF. The CDR3 DNA reads as TGTGCCAGCAGTTTAGTGAAGTCTAGAGATACGCAGTATTTT.

V usage is TRBV2 and J usage is TRBJ2-1; 8 positions agree with TRBD2. The CDR3 length is 17 residues. Trimming cost V 4 bases and J 7 bases; bases outside gene matches: 15. CDR1 is SNHLY, CDR2 FYNNEI, per germline. CDR3 bases: TGTGCCAGCAGTGGTCTAGCGGGTGGGAAAAGGGGGAATGAGCAGTTCTTC. Protein product: CASSGLAGGKRGNEQFF.

This clonotype turned up a few times. This chain joins TRBV7-9 and TRBJ2-1, with 7 bases fitting TRBD2. V gave up 2 bases and J gave up 6 bases; unmatched junction bases: 22. This CDR3 is built from 20 residues. The V gene's germline CDR1 is SEHNR and CDR2 FQNEAQ (reference sequence). The CDR3 here is CASSLILSGGSSPLINEQFF. The CDR3 DNA is TGTGCCAGCAGCTTAATACTCTCTGGCGGGAGTAGTCCGCTGATCAATGAGCAGTTCTTC.

The chain employs TRBV20-1 and TRBJ2-1; 10 positions agree with TRBD2. Germline V gene lookup returns CDR1 DFQATT and CDR2 SNEGSKA (reference sequence). There are 15 residues in the CDR3. Trimming cost V 0 bases and J 8 bases; bases outside gene matches: 7. CDR3 nucleotides: TGCAGTGCTAGAGATCTCCTAGCGGGAGCCGATGAGCAGTTCTTC. It encodes CSARDLLAGADEQFF.

Only a few counts were recorded for this clonotype. This chain links TRBV6-5 with TRBJ1-1, with TRBD1 matching over 7 bases. The CDR3 extends over 16 amino acids. The trim removed 4 bases at V and 1 base at J, leaving 9 bases unmatched. The germline CDR1 and CDR2 sequences are MNHEY and SVGAGI. The chain's CDR3 is CASSLSPGGPNTEAFF. CDR3 bases: TGTGCCAGCAGTTTAAGTCCAGGGGGGCCGAACACTGAAGCTTTCTTT.

The chain recombines TRBV20-1 with TRBJ2-7, with unresolved D. The length of the CDR3 is 17 residues. The germline V and J ends were trimmed by 5 bases and 3 bases, with 26 bases remaining between them. Germline V lookup: CDR1 DFQATT, CDR2 SNEGSKA (reference sequence). The CDR3 region is CSARNRIPDKGFYEQYF. The CDR3 DNA reads TGCAGTGCTCGGAATAGGATACCGGATAAGGGATTCTACGAGCAGTACTTC.

This clonotype has ten or more counts. The V and J genes are TRBV13 and TRBJ2-7, with TRBD1 matching over 7 bases. V dropped 5 bases and J dropped 7; count of bases not matched to a gene: 11. The length of the CDR3 is 14 residues. Germline-derived CDR1 and CDR2 are PRHDT and FYEKMQ (reference sequence). The CDR3 sequence is CASSPEGARIEQYF. The DNA for the CDR3 is TGTGCCAGCAGCCCAGAGGGGGCCCGTATTGAGCAGTACTTC.

A few counts support this clonotype. V is TRBV28 and J is TRBJ2-1; D remains unclear. This CDR3 comprises 11 residues. Trimming removed 6 bases at V and 8 bases at J, with 8 bases between. CDR1 and CDR2 (germline): MDHEN, SYDVKM. The CDR3 loop reads CASSQKDEQFF. The CDR3 DNA follows: TGTGCCAGCAGCCAGAAGGATGAGCAGTTCTTC.

The chain joins TRBV5-5 to TRBJ2-7, with TRBD2 matching over 7 bases. Germline CDR1 and CDR2: SGHKS and YYEKEE (reference sequence). The junction had 11 bases not matched to a gene; V was cut back by 3 bases and J by 8 bases. This CDR3 comprises 14 residues. The CDR3 coding sequence is TGTGCCAGCAGCTCCCAAGTTTTGGGACTACAGCAGTACTTC. It codes for CASSSQVLGLQQYF. The complete variable domain, with remaining parts taken from reference TRBV5-5 and TRBJ2-7, reads DAGVTQSPTHLIKTRGQQVTLRCSPISGHKSVSWYQQVLGQGPQFIFQYYEKEERGRGNFPDRFSARQFPNYSSELNVNALLLGDSALYLCASSSQVLGLQQYFGPGTRLTVT.